These 11 T cell receptor beta chains share one sample of origin, sequenced in a study of shared clonotypes between healthy human individuals (dated by TCRdb to 2020 to 2021). Libraries were constructed by the immunoSEQ multiplex PCR assay. TCRdb stores this immuneACCESS table with in-frame sequences only. Part of the clones is absent; in the studies checked, under half of the shortfall reflects unresolved V genes, and no reason is known for the rest. This sample lists some 2.4 million clones; 93% were detected once. The ten largest clones take up 0.36% of the sample. The source material was naive CD4+ T cells from PBMCs. The cell subset or site label corresponds to: CD45RA+ positively selected. These receptors all stem from a man aged 18 to 29 in good health. Some clones in this sample may be carry-over from other donors' samples.

This clone was detected only a few times. This chain uses TRBV5-4 with TRBJ1-2; 12 bases line up with TRBD1. CDR1 and CDR2 from the germline V gene are SGHNT and YYREEE (reference sequence). The CDR3 extends over 18 amino acids. With V trimmed by 9 bases and J by 5 bases, 20 bases remained unmatched. CDR3 bases: TGTGCCACAACCATCTTTCGGGACAGGGGGCGTAAAGGTTATGGCTACACCTTC. It encodes CATTIFRDRGRKGYGYTF.

V and J are TRBV11-3 and TRBJ2-3, with 7 bases aligning to TRBD2. The CDR3 is made up of 11 amino acids. Trimming cost V 8 bases and J 6 bases; bases outside gene matches: 2. Germline V lookup: CDR1 SGHNT, CDR2 YENEEA. The CDR3 bases are TGTGCCAGCGGGAGGGGCGATACGCAGTATTTT. Amino acids: CASGRGDTQYF.

The V and J genes are TRBV18 and TRBJ2-7; TRBD1 aligns across 7 bases. In germline, CDR1 is KGHSH, CDR2 LQKENI. V was clipped by 6 bases and J by 1 base; unmatched bases: 6. CDR3 length: 14 residues. In DNA form, the CDR3 reads TGTGCCAGCTCCCCTTACAGGGGTTCCTACGAGCAGTACTTC. Amino acid sequence: CASSPYRGSYEQYF. Supplemented by reference TRBV18 and TRBJ2-7, the full variable domain reads NAGVMQNPRHLVRRRGQEARLRCSPMKGHSHVYWYRQLPEEGLKFMVYLQKENIIDESGMPKERFSAEFPKEGPSILRIQQVVRGDSAAYFCASSPYRGSYEQYFGPGTRLTVT.

The chain combines TRBV6-5 with TRBJ1-1, with D tentatively TRBD1 (5 bases). The CDR3 totals 15 residues. Germline values: CDR1 MNHEY, CDR2 SVGAGI. Trimming took 5 bases from V and 1 from J, leaving 14 bases between them. The CDR3 is CASSVQGGGNTEAFF. CDR3 nucleotide sequence: TGTGCCAGCAGTGTCCAGGGTGGCGGGAACACTGAAGCTTTCTTT.

The gene calls are TRBV19 and TRBJ1-2; D is perhaps TRBD1 (5 bases). This CDR3 has 15 amino acids. CDR1 and CDR2 from the germline V gene are LNHDA and SQIVND (reference sequence). Trimming removed 3 bases at V and 2 bases at J, with 13 bases between. The CDR3 loop is CASSMKGLINYGYTF. The CDR3 nucleotides are TGTGCCAGTAGTATGAAGGGACTTATAAACTATGGCTACACCTTC.

The genes are TRBV5-5 and TRBJ2-7, with unresolved D. The CDR3 loop spans 14 amino acids. V lost 4 bases and J lost 4, with 15 bases in between. Germline-derived CDR1 and CDR2 are SGHKS and YYEKEE (reference sequence). CDR3: CASSRRGVGYEQYF. CDR3 sequence (DNA): TGTGCCAGCAGCCGCCGTGGGGTTGGGTACGAGCAGTACTTC.

The chain uses TRBV6-1 and TRBJ2-5, with D possibly matching TRBD1 (6 bases). The ends were cut back, 11 bases at V and 5 bases at J, with 18 bases in the middle. The length of the CDR3 is 13 residues. From germline, CDR1 is MNHNS and CDR2 SASEGT. The CDR3 DNA reads TGTGCCGCGGCTTTCAGGGGATGGGAGACCCAGTACTTC. Translating it yields CAAAFRGWETQYF.

This chain links TRBV7-2 with TRBJ2-3, with TRBD2 matching over 9 bases. V was clipped by 6 bases and J by 4 bases; unmatched bases: 11. CDR3 length equals 16 residues. Germline-derived CDR1 and CDR2 are SGHTA and FQGNSA. The CDR3 spells CASSRSASGTPDTQYF. The CDR3 nucleotides read TGTGCCAGCAGTCGCTCGGCTAGCGGGACCCCAGATACGCAGTATTTT.

The chain combines TRBV30 with TRBJ2-7; D is unresolved. This CDR3 is 17 amino acids long. V lost 3 bases and J lost 1, with 22 bases in between. Germline V CDR1 and CDR2: GTSNPN, SVGIG (reference sequence). The CDR3 DNA follows: TGTGCCTGGAGGAAACCGGGCCCCGGGCGTGCATCCTACGAGCAGTACTTC. It yields the protein CAWRKPGPGRASYEQYF.

The rearrangement uses TRBV28 and TRBJ1-1; the D gene is possibly TRBD1 (6 bases). V was clipped by 7 bases and J by 7 bases, with 19 bases between them. Germline V gene lookup returns CDR1 MDHEN and CDR2 SYDVKM. This CDR3 comprises 14 residues. The CDR3, as DNA: TGTGCCAGCAACGCTGAGGGGGGTCGACTTGAAGCTTTCTTT. It translates to CASNAEGGRLEAFF.

This rearrangement joins TRBV28 to TRBJ1-3, with D hard to call. CDR3 length: 14 residues. V gave up 1 base and J gave up 2 bases, with 6 bases separating them. CDR1 and CDR2 from the germline V gene are MDHEN and SYDVKM. CDR3 sequence: CASSLYRTGNTIYF. DNA of the CDR3: TGTGCCAGCAGTTTATACCGTACTGGAAACACCATATATTTT.